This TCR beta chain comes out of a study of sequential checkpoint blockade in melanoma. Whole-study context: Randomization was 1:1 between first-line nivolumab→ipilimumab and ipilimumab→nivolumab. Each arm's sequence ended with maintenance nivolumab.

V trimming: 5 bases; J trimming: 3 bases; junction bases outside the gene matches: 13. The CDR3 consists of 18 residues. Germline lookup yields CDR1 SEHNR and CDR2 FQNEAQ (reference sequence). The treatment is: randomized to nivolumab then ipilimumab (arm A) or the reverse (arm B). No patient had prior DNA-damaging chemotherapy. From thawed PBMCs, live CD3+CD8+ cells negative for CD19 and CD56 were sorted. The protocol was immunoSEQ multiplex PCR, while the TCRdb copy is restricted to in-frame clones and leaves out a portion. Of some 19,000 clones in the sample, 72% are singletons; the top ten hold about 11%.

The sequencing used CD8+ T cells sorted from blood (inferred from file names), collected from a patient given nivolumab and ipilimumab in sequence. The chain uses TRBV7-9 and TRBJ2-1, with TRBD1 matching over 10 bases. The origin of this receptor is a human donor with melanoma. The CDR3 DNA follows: TGTGCCAGCAGCAAAGAAGACAGGGGGCATACGGTCTACAATGAGCAGTTCTTC. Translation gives CASSKEDRGHTVYNEQFF.